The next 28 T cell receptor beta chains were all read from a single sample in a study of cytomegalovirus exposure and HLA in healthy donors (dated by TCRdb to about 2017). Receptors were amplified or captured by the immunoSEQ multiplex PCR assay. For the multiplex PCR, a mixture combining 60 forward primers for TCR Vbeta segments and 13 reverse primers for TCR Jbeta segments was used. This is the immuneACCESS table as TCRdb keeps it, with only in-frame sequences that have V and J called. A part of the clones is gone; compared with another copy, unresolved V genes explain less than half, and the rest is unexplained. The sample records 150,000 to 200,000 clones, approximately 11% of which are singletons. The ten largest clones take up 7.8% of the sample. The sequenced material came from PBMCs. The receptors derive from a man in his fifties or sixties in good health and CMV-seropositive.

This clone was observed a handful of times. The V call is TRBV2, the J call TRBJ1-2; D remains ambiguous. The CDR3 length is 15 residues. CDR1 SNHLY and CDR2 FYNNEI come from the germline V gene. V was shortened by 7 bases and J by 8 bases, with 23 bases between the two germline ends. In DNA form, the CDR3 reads TGTGCCAGCATCCCCTTTGGAGTTTCCAGAGGGGGCTACACCTTC. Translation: CASIPFGVSRGGYTF.

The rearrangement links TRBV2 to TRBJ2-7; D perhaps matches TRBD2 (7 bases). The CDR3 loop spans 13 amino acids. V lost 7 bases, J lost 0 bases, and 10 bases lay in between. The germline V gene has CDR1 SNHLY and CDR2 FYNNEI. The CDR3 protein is CASKGGHSYEQYF. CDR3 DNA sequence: TGTGCCAGCAAGGGGGGGCACTCCTACGAGCAGTACTTC.

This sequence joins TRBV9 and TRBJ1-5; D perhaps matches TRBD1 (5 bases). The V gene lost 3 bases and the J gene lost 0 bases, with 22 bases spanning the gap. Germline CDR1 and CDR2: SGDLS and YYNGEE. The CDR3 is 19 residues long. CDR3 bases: TGTGCCAGCAGCGATCGAACAATTGGGACTCACCGTAGCAATCAGCCCCAGCATTTT. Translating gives CASSDRTIGTHRSNQPQHF.

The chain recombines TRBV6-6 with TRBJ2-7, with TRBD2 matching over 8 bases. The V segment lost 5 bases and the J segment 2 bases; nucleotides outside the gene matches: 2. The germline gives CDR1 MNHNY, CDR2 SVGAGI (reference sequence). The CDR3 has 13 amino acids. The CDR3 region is CASSGLATYEQYV. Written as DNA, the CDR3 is TGTGCCAGCAGTGGACTAGCCACCTACGAGCAGTACGTC.

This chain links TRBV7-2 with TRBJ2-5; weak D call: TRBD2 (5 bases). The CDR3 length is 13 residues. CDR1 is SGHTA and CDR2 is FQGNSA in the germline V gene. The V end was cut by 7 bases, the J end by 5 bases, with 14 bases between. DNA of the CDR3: TGTGCCAGCACCGCGGGCAGTACGGAGACCCAGTACTTC. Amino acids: CASTAGSTETQYF.

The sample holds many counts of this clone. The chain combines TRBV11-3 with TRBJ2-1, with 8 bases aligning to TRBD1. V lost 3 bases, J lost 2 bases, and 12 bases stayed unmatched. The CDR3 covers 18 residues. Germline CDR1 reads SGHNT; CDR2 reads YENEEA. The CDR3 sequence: CASSLGNRAGGAYNEQFF. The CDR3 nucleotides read TGTGCCAGCAGCTTGGGGAACCGTGCAGGGGGCGCCTACAATGAGCAGTTCTTC.

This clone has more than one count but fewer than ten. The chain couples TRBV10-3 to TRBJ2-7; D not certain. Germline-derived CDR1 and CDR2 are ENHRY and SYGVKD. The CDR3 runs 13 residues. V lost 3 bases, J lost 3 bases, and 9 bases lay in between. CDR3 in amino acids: CAISDRLFYEQYF. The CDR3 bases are TGTGCCATCAGTGACCGACTTTTCTACGAGCAGTACTTC.

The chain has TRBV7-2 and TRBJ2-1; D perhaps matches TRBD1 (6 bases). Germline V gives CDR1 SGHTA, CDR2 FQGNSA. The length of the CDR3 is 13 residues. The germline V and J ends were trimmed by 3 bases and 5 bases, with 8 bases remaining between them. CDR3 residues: CASSFNRDNEQFF. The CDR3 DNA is TGTGCCAGCAGCTTCAACAGGGACAATGAGCAGTTCTTC.

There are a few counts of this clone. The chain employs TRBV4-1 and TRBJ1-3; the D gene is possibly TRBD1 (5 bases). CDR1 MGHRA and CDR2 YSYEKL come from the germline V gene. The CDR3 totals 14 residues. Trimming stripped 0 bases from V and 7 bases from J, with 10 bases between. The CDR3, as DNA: TGCGCCAGCAGCCAAGAGGGGGGGATCAACACCATATATTTT. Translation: CASSQEGGINTIYF.

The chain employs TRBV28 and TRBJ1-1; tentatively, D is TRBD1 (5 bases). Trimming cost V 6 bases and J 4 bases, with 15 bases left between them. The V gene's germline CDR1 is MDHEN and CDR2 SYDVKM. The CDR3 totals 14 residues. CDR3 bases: TGTGCCAGCAGCCCTCAGGGCGGCGGCACTGAAGCTTTCTTT. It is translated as CASSPQGGGTEAFF.

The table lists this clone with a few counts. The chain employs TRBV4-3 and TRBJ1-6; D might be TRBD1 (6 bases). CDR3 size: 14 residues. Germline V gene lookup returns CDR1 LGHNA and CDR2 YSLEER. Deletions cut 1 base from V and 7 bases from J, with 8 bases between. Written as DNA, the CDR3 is TGCGCCAGCAGCCAAGGCAGGGGAAATTCACCCCTCCACTTT. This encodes CASSQGRGNSPLHF.

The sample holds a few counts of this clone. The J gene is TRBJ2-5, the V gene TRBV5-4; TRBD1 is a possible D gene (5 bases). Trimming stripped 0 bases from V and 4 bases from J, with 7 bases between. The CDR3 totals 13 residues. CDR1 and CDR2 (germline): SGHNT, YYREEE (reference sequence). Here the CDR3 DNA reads TGTGCCAGCAGCTTGGAGCAGGGAGAGACCCAGTACTTC. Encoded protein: CASSLEQGETQYF.

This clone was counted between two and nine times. The CDR3 nucleotides read TGTGCCAGCAGCCTACCTCAGGGGAGAGGCACTGAAGCTTTCTTT. Its translation: CASSLPQGRGTEAFF. The V gene is TRBV11-2, the J gene TRBJ1-1; D possibly corresponds to TRBD1 (6 bases). V was shortened by 5 bases and J by 4 bases, with 17 bases between the two germline ends. The CDR3 has 15 amino acids. Germline CDR1 and CDR2: SGHAT and FQNNGV. The full variable domain, in which reference TRBV11-2 and TRBJ1-1 provide the parts outside the CDR3, is EAGVAQSPRYKIIEKRQSVAFWCNPISGHATLYWYQQILGQGPKLLIQFQNNGVVDDSQLPKDRFSAERLKGVDSTLKIQPAKLEDSAVYLCASSLPQGRGTEAFFGQGTRLTVV.

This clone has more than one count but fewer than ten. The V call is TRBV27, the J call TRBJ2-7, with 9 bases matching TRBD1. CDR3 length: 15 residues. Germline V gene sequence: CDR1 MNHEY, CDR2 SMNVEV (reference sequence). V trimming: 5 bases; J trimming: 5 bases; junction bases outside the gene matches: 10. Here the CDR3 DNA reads TGTGCCAGCAGTCAGACGGGACAGGGCTTCCACGAGCAGTACGTC. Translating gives CASSQTGQGFHEQYV.

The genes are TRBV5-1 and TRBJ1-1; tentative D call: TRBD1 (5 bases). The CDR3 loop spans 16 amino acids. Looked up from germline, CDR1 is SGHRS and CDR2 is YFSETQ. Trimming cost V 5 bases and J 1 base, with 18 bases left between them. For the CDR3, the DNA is TGCGCCAGCAGTCCCGGGGGAAGGGTTACGAACACTGAAGCTTTCTTT. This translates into CASSPGGRVTNTEAFF.

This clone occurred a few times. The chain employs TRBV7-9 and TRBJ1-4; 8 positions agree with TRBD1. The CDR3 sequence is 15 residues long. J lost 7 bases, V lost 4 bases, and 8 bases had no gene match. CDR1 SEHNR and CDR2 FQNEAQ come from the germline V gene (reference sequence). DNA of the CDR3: TGTGCCAGCAGCTCCCGGACAGGGTTTAGTGAAAAACTGTTTTTT. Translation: CASSSRTGFSEKLFF.

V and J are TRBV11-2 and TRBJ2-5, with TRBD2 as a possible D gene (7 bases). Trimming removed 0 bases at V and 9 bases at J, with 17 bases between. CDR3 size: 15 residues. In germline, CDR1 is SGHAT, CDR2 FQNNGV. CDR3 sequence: CASSLEGSGSGAQYF. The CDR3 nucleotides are TGTGCCAGCAGCTTAGAGGGTAGCGGGTCAGGGGCCCAGTACTTC.

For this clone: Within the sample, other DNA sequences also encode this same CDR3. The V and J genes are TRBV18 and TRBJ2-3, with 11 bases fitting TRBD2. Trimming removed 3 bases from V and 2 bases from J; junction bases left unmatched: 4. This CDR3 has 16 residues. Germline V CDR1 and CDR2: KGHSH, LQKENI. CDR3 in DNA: TGTGCCAGCTCACCGCTAGCGGGGGGCCTCACAGATACGCAGTATTTT. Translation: CASSPLAGGLTDTQYF. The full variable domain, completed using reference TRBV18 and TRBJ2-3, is NAGVMQNPRHLVRRRGQEARLRCSPMKGHSHVYWYRQLPEEGLKFMVYLQKENIIDESGMPKERFSAEFPKEGPSILRIQQVVRGDSAAYFCASSPLAGGLTDTQYFGPGTRLTVL.

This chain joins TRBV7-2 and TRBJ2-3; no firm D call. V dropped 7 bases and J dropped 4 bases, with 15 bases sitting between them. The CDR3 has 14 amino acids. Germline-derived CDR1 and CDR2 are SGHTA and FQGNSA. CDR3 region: CASIRNPGSDTQYF. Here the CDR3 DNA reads TGTGCCAGCATCCGGAACCCGGGTTCAGATACGCAGTATTTT.

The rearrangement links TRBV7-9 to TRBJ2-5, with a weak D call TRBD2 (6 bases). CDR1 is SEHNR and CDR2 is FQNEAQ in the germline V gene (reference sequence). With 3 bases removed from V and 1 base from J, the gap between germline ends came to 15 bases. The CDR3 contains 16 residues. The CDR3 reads CASSFGRRRGQETQYF. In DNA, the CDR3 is TGTGCCAGCAGCTTCGGGCGCCGGAGGGGCCAAGAGACCCAGTACTTC.

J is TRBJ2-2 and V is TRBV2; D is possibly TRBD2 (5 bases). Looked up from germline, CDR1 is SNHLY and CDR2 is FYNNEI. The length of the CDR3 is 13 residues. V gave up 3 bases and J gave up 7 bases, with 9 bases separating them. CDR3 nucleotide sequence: TGTGCCAGCAGTGAGATCGGAGGCGGGGAGCTGTTTTTT. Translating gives CASSEIGGGELFF.

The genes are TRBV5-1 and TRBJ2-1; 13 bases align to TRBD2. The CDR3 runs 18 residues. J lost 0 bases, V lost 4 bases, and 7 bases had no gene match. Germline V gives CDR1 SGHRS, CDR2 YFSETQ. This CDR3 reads CASSEGLAGLPSYNEQFF. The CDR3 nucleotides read TGCGCCAGCAGCGAGGGACTAGCGGGGCTCCCCTCCTACAATGAGCAGTTCTTC.

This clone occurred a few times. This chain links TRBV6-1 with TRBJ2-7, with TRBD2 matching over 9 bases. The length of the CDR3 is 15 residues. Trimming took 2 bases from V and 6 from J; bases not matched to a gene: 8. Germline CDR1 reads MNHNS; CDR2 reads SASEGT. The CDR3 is CASSESRSGGTEQYV. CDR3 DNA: TGTGCCAGCAGTGAATCGAGGAGCGGGGGGACCGAGCAGTACGTC.

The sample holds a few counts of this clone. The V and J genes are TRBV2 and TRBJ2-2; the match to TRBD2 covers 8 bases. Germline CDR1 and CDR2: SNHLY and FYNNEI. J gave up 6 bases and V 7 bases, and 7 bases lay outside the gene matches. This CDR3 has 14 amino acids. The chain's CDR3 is CASMELADSGELFF. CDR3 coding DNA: TGTGCCAGCATGGAACTAGCGGACTCCGGGGAGCTGTTTTTT.

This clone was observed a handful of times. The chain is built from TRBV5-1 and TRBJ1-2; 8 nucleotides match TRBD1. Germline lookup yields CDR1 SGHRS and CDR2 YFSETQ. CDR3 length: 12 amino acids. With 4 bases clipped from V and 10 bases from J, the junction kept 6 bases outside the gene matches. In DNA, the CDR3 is TGCGCCAGCAGCGTAGGACAGGGCGCCTACACCTTC. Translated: CASSVGQGAYTF.

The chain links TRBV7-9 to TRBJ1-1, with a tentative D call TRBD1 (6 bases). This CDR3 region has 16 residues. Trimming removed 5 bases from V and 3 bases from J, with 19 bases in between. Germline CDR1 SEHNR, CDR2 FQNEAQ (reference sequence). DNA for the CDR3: TGTGCCAGCAGCCCACACCGGACAGTGGTACACACTGAAGCTTTCTTT. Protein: CASSPHRTVVHTEAFF.

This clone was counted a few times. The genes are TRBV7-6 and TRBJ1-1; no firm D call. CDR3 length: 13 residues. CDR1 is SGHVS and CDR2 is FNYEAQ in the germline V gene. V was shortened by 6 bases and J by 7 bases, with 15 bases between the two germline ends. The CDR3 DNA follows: TGTGCCAGCAGTTTACGCCTTAGCCGTGAAGCTTTCTTT. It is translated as CASSLRLSREAFF.

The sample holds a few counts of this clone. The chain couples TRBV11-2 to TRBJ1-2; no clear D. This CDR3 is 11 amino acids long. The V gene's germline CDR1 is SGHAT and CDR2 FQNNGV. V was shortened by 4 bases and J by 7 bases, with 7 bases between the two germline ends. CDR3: CASSSIFGYTF. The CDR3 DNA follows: TGTGCCAGCAGCTCTATCTTTGGCTACACCTTC.